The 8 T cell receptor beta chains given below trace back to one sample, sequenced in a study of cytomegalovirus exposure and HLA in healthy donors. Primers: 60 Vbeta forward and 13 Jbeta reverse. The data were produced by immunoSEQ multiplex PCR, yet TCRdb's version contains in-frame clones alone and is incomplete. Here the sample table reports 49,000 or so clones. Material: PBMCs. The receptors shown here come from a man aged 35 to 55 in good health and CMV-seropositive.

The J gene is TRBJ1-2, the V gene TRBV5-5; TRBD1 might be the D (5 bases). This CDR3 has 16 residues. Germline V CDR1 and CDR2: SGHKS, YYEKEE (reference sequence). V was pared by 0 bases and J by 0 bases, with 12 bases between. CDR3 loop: CASSLAQVTANYGYTF. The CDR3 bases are TGTGCCAGCAGCTTGGCACAGGTAACTGCTAACTATGGCTACACCTTC.

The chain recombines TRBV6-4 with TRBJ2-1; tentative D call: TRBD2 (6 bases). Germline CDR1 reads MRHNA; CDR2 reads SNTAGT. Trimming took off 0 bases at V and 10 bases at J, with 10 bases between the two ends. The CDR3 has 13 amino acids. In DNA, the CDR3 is TGTGCCAGCAGTGACTCTCTAGCGACAGAGCAGTTCTTC. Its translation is CASSDSLATEQFF.

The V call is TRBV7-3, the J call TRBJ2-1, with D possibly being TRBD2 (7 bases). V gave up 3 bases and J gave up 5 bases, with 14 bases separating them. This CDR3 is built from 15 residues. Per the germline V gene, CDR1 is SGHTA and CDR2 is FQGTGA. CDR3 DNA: TGTGCCAGCAGCTTGGTGGGGGGGGCACACAATGAGCAGTTCTTC. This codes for CASSLVGGAHNEQFF.

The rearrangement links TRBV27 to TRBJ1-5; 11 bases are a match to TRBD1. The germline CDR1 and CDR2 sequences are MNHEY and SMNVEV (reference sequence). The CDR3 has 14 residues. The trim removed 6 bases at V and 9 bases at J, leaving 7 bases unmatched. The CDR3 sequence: CASSPGTGGLPQHF. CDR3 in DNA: TGTGCCAGCAGCCCAGGGACAGGGGGGCTGCCCCAGCATTTT.

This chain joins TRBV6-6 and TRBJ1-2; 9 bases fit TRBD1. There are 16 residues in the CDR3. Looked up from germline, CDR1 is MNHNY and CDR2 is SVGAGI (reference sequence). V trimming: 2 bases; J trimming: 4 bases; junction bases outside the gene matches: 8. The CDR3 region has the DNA TGTGCCAGCAGTTACGACCCGGGACAGGGCGCCTATGGCTACACCTTC. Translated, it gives CASSYDPGQGAYGYTF.

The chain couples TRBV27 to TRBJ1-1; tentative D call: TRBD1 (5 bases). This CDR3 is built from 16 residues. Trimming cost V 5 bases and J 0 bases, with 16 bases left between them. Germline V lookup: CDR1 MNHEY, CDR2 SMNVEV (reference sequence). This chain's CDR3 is CASSTRAFSMNTEAFF. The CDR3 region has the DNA TGTGCCAGCAGTACCAGGGCATTCTCGATGAACACTGAAGCTTTCTTT.

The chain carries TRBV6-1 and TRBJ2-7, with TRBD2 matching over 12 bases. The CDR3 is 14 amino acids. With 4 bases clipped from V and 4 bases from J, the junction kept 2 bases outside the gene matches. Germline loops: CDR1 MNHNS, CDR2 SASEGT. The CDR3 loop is CASSGTSGTYEQYF. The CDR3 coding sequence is TGTGCCAGCAGTGGGACTAGCGGGACGTACGAGCAGTACTTC.

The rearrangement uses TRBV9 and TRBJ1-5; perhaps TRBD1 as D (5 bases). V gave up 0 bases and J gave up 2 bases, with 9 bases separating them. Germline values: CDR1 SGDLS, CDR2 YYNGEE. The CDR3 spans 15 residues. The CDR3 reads CASSVGQGRNQPQHF. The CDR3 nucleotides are TGTGCCAGCAGCGTAGGGCAGGGTCGCAATCAGCCCCAGCATTTT.